Detailed here is one T cell receptor (beta chain). Its antigen is as yet unknown. The sample is drawn from a study of cytotoxic CD8 clonotypes in ibrutinib-treated CLL. Study context: Of the patients, eleven to twelve were relapsed/refractory, 15 treatment-naive and 17 to 18 IGHV unmutated.

Whole-study findings and limits: Clonality rose at ibrutinib response and fell back toward baseline at progression.

The assay was immunoSEQ multiplex PCR, and TCRdb's table has in-frame clones only and misses some. The sample holds approximately 84,000 clones, more than 75% seen once. The input for sequencing was PBMCs, taken after 12 months of ibrutinib treatment. The TCR was taken from a human donor with chronic lymphocytic leukemia.

This CDR3 is CASSLGWGETQYF. CDR3 coding DNA: TGCGCCAGCAGCTTGGGATGGGGGGAGACCCAGTACTTC. The chain recombines TRBV5-1 with TRBJ2-5; TRBD1 or TRBD2 may be the D gene (5 bases each). The V gene lost 0 bases and the J gene lost 5 bases, with 8 bases spanning the gap. Looked up from germline, CDR1 is SGHRS and CDR2 is YFSETQ. The CDR3 sequence is 13 residues long.